This T cell receptor (beta chain) was sequenced for a study of T cells in Graves' hyperthyroidism and ophthalmopathy. Germline CDR1 SGHTA, CDR2 FQGNSA. The CDR3 extends over 13 amino acids. Amplification of TCR beta CDR3 regions was performed using RNA transcripts as template. Researchers ran a first-round RT-PCR on the TCR CDR3 using the HTBI primer set. A single record per CDR3 protein comes from TCRdb applying MiXCR to the multiplex PCR reads. The data show about 500,000 distinct CDR3 sequences, 17% seen once. With regard to this clonotype: A much larger clone lies a single base off, so this may be a read error.

Exclusion of patients followed from uncontrolled infection, other autoimmune disease, pregnancy or lactation. Sequenced sample: blood. The source of this sequence is a young woman with Graves' ophthalmopathy. The rearrangement links TRBV7-2 to TRBJ1-2, with D tentatively TRBD1 (6 bases). The CDR3 bases are TGTGCCAGCAGCTCCACAGGGCTCTATGGCTGCACCTTC. Translated: CASSSTGLYGCTF. Supplemented by reference TRBV7-2 and TRBJ1-2, the full variable domain reads GAGVSQSPSNKVTEKGKDVELRCDPISGHTALYWYRQSLGQGLEFLIYFQGNSAPDKSGLPSDRFSAERTGGSVSTLTIQRTQQEDSAVYLCASSSTGLYGCTFGSGTRLTVV.